Below, 28 T cell receptor beta chains from the same sample are listed, as sequenced in a study of cytomegalovirus exposure and HLA in healthy donors. The PCR was carried out with 60 Vbeta primers and 13 Jbeta primers. Data came from immunoSEQ multiplex PCR; TCRdb stores just in-frame clones and leaves some out. Of 150,000 to 200,000 clones listed, approximately 86% are singletons. The specimen sequenced was PBMCs. The source of these receptors is a woman younger than 30 in good health and CMV-seronegative.

Details on this clone: A read error may account for a junction end that differs from germline. Other nucleotide sequences from this sample produce the same CDR3. This rearrangement joins TRBV5-6 to TRBJ1-2; no firm D call. Germline V lookup: CDR1 SGHDT, CDR2 YYEEEE. This CDR3 comprises 14 residues. CDR3 coding DNA: TGTGCCAGCAGCTTGGTAGGGCCAGAGGGAGGCTACACTTTC. Translated, it gives CASSLVGPEGGYTF.

This clone was observed a handful of times. This chain uses TRBV2 with TRBJ2-5, with 9 bases identical to TRBD2. The CDR3 sequence is 16 residues long. Germline V lookup: CDR1 SNHLY, CDR2 FYNNEI. The V segment lost 5 bases and the J segment 1 base; nucleotides outside the gene matches: 8. The CDR3 loop is CASSTRGSGGQETQYF. CDR3 DNA: TGTGCCAGCAGTACCCGGGGTAGCGGGGGCCAAGAGACCCAGTACTTC.

A few counts support this clone. The genes are TRBV27 and TRBJ2-2; D perhaps matches TRBD1 (6 bases). Germline V gives CDR1 MNHEY, CDR2 SMNVEV (reference sequence). V lost 4 bases and J 6 bases, leaving 9 bases between the germline ends. The CDR3 totals 13 residues. CDR3 coding DNA: TGTGCCAGCAGTTGGTCAGGGGCCGGGGAGCTGTTTTTT. Protein: CASSWSGAGELFF.

The chain recombines TRBV5-4 with TRBJ2-1; TRBD1 matches at 7 bases. CDR1 is SGHNT, CDR2 YYREEE, per germline (reference sequence). The J segment lost 1 base and the V segment lost 2 bases, leaving 3 bases of the junction unmatched. This CDR3 has 15 residues. CDR3 nucleotides: TGTGCCAGCAGCTTTACAGGGGCATCCTACAATGAGCAGTTCTTC. Encoded protein: CASSFTGASYNEQFF. The full variable domain, in which reference TRBV5-4 and TRBJ2-1 provide the parts outside the CDR3, is ETGVTQSPTHLIKTRGQQVTLRCSSQSGHNTVSWYQQALGQGPQFIFQYYREEENGRGNFPPRFSGLQFPNYSSELNVNALELDDSALYLCASSFTGASYNEQFFGPGTRLTVL.

The chain carries TRBV9 and TRBJ2-2; 13 nucleotides align to TRBD2. Germline CDR1 SGDLS, CDR2 YYNGEE. V shed 4 bases and J 4 bases; nucleotides not matched to a gene: 7. The CDR3 runs 17 residues. CDR3 DNA sequence: TGTGCCAGCAGCCCTCGACTAGCGGGGGGCCTCACCGGGGAGCTGTTTTTT. As protein: CASSPRLAGGLTGELFF.

The CDR3 DNA reads as TGCGCCAGCAGCTCCCAGGGTAACACTGAAGCTTTCTTT. Residues: CASSSQGNTEAFF. The chain combines TRBV5-1 with TRBJ1-1, with D possibly being TRBD1 (5 bases). This CDR3 is built from 13 residues. Germline lookup yields CDR1 SGHRS and CDR2 YFSETQ. V lost 3 bases to trimming and J lost 2 bases, with 8 bases between them. The full variable domain, completed using reference TRBV5-1 and TRBJ1-1, is KAGVTQTPRYLIKTRGQQVTLSCSPISGHRSVSWYQQTPGQGLQFLFEYFSETQRNKGNFPGRFSGRQFSNSRSEMNVSTLELGDSALYLCASSSQGNTEAFFGQGTRLTVV.

The V gene is TRBV7-8, the J gene TRBJ1-5; 7 positions match TRBD1. CDR1 is SGHVS, CDR2 FQNEAQ, per germline. Germline trimming cut 0 bases from V and 2 bases from J; bases unmatched to any gene: 1. The CDR3 sequence is 15 residues long. The CDR3 sequence is CASSLATGGNQPQHF. CDR3 nucleotides: TGTGCCAGCAGCTTAGCCACAGGGGGCAATCAGCCCCAGCATTTT. Drawing the rest from reference TRBV7-8 and TRBJ1-5, the complete variable domain is GAGVSQSPRYKVAKRGQDVALRCDPISGHVSLFWYQQALGQGPEFLTYFQNEAQLDKSGLPSDRFFAERPEGSVSTLKIQRTQQEDSAVYLCASSLATGGNQPQHFGDGTRLSIL.

This clone was seen just once. The chain recombines TRBV5-1 with TRBJ2-2; the D gene is possibly TRBD1 (6 bases). V was trimmed by 3 bases and J by 7 bases, leaving 16 bases between them. CDR3 size: 15 residues. CDR1 and CDR2 from the germline V gene are SGHRS and YFSETQ. The CDR3 DNA reads as TGCGCCAGCAGCTACCGACAGGATCGCGGCGGGGAGCTGTTTTTT. Translating it yields CASSYRQDRGGELFF.

This clone was observed once. CDR3 sequence reads: CASSPVAGLAANEQFF. CDR3 bases: TGCGCCAGCAGCCCGGTAGCGGGACTAGCGGCCAATGAGCAGTTCTTC. The chain carries TRBV5-1 and TRBJ2-1; 11 positions match TRBD2. Trimming at V came to 4 bases and at J to 6 bases, leaving 9 bases not matched to a gene. Germline CDR1 is SGHRS and CDR2 is YFSETQ. The CDR3 runs 16 residues.

The V and J genes are TRBV27 and TRBJ2-3; 12 bases align to TRBD2. Germline assignment: CDR1 MNHEY and CDR2 SMNVEV (reference sequence). This CDR3 is 15 amino acids long. Losses at the gene ends were 5 bases for V and 3 bases for J; bases not matched to a gene: 3. The CDR3 region is CASSLAGGLTDTQYF. The CDR3 nucleotides are TGTGCCAGCAGTCTAGCGGGAGGGTTGACAGATACGCAGTATTTT.

The V and J genes are TRBV29-1 and TRBJ1-2; 7 positions match TRBD1. The CDR3 consists of 12 residues. Germline CDR1 is SQVTM and CDR2 is ANQGSEA. The V and J ends lost 4 bases and 3 bases, in that order; junction bases with no gene match: 2. CDR3 in DNA: TGCAGCGTTGTCAGGGGGGACTATGGCTACACCTTC. Translation: CSVVRGDYGYTF.

This clone was seen a few times. The CDR3 sequence is CAISYGLAGGVNEQFF. CDR3 sequence (DNA): TGTGCCATCAGTTACGGACTAGCGGGAGGGGTCAATGAGCAGTTCTTC. The chain uses TRBV10-3 and TRBJ2-1; 15 bases fit TRBD2. Germline trimming cut 5 bases from V and 6 bases from J; bases unmatched to any gene: 5. The V gene's germline CDR1 is ENHRY and CDR2 SYGVKD. The CDR3 consists of 16 residues.

The chain joins TRBV27 to TRBJ2-3; 12 bases match TRBD1. The CDR3 spans 21 residues. Germline V gives CDR1 MNHEY, CDR2 SMNVEV (reference sequence). Trimming at V came to 5 bases and at J to 1 base, leaving 19 bases not matched to a gene. In DNA, the CDR3 is TGTGCCAGCAGTCTCTCTAACCGGGACAGGGGGCCTCTTCTGCGCACAGATACGCAGTATTTT. Amino acid sequence: CASSLSNRDRGPLLRTDTQYF.

The rearrangement joins TRBV19 to TRBJ2-3, with 11 bases matching TRBD1. Germline-derived CDR1 and CDR2 are LNHDA and SQIVND (reference sequence). Trimming at V came to 3 bases and at J to 2 bases, leaving 4 bases not matched to a gene. The CDR3 runs 16 residues. CDR3 sequence reads: CASSIWGQGVTDTQYF. CDR3 DNA: TGTGCCAGTAGTATTTGGGGACAGGGGGTCACAGATACGCAGTATTTT.

This clone was recorded only once. The chain has TRBV4-2 and TRBJ2-3; 7 bases map to TRBD1. The CDR3 sequence is 15 residues long. Germline V gene data show CDR1 as LGHNA and CDR2 as YNFKEQ. J lost 1 base, V lost 4 bases, and 5 bases had no gene match. The CDR3, as DNA: TGTGCCAGCAGCCTAAGGGGGCAGGGCACAGATACGCAGTATTTT. Translated: CASSLRGQGTDTQYF.

The V gene is TRBV30, the J gene TRBJ1-2, with D possibly matching TRBD1 (6 bases). This CDR3 has 13 amino acids. Trimming took 1 base from V and 4 from J, leaving 10 bases between them. Germline CDR1 is GTSNPN and CDR2 is SVGIG (reference sequence). In DNA form, the CDR3 reads TGTGCCTGGAGTGATATAGGGGGCTATGGCTACACCTTC. Amino acid sequence: CAWSDIGGYGYTF.

The chain couples TRBV4-2 to TRBJ2-3, with D maybe TRBD1 (5 bases). Germline lookup yields CDR1 LGHNA and CDR2 YNFKEQ. Between the trimmed V and J ends, which lost 4 bases and 2 bases, there was a span of 13 bases. The CDR3 contains 15 residues. CDR3 in amino acids: CASSPTRGNTDTQYF. In DNA form, the CDR3 reads TGTGCCAGCAGCCCTACAAGGGGAAACACAGATACGCAGTATTTT.

This clone was detected only once. The chain has TRBV4-1 and TRBJ2-1, with D possibly TRBD2 on 6 matching bases. V gave up 4 bases and J gave up 6 bases, with 13 bases separating them. This CDR3 region has 14 residues. CDR1 and CDR2 (germline): MGHRA, YSYEKL. DNA for the CDR3: TGCGCCAGCAGCCTCTCGGGGACTTCCAATGAGCAGTTCTTC. It codes for CASSLSGTSNEQFF.

Comment on this clone: At one end, the junction sequence differs from germline, possibly due to a read error. The V and J genes are TRBV4-1 and TRBJ1-2; no clear D. Germline CDR1 MGHRA, CDR2 YSYEKL. The CDR3 is made up of 16 amino acids. In DNA form, the CDR3 reads TGCGCCAGCAGCCAAGAAGGAGAGGGAAGGAAAGATGGCTGCACCTTC. Translated: CASSQEGEGRKDGCTF.

V is TRBV19 and J is TRBJ1-1; TRBD1 agrees at 8 bases. With V trimmed by 6 bases and J by 6 bases, 12 bases remained unmatched. This CDR3 has 15 amino acids. The germline V gene has CDR1 LNHDA and CDR2 SQIVND (reference sequence). The CDR3 nucleotides read TGTGCCAGTAGCCCCTTGGACAGGGATTGGTCTGAAGCTTTCTTT. Its protein is CASSPLDRDWSEAFF.

The chain links TRBV29-1 to TRBJ1-4; D possibly corresponds to TRBD1 (5 bases). CDR3 size: 16 residues. Trimming left V 4 bases short and J 7 bases short, with 22 bases between. Germline CDR1 and CDR2: SQVTM and ANQGSEA. The CDR3 loop reads CSVGVLSDTVGEKLFF. In nucleotides, the CDR3 is TGCAGCGTTGGCGTCTTGTCGGACACCGTTGGTGAAAAACTGTTTTTT.

V gene TRBV4-2 combines with J gene TRBJ2-1, with TRBD2 identical over 7 bases. This CDR3 is 15 amino acids long. V gave up 3 bases and J gave up 9 bases; unmatched junction bases: 11. Germline CDR1 and CDR2: LGHNA and YNFKEQ. Here the CDR3 DNA reads TGTGCCAGCAGCCAGGGAGGGAGTCGGGGCTCTGAGCAGTTCTTC. This encodes CASSQGGSRGSEQFF.

The sample holds a few counts of this clone. The chain joins TRBV27 to TRBJ2-1, with D tentatively TRBD2 (5 bases). The V end lost 5 bases, the J end lost 7 bases, and 12 bases lay between the germline ends. The CDR3 consists of 13 residues. Germline CDR1 MNHEY, CDR2 SMNVEV (reference sequence). The chain's CDR3 is CASSPPADNEQFF. CDR3 DNA: TGTGCCAGCAGTCCCCCAGCGGATAATGAGCAGTTCTTC.

J is TRBJ2-7 and V is TRBV29-1; D possibly corresponds to TRBD2 (6 bases). This CDR3 is 13 amino acids long. Germline V gene data show CDR1 as SQVTM and CDR2 as ANQGSEA. The V end lost 5 bases, the J end lost 3 bases, and 14 bases lay between the germline ends. DNA for the CDR3: TGCAGCGTTTTAAGCGAGACTAGCTACGAGCAGTACTTC. Translating gives CSVLSETSYEQYF.

V and J are TRBV19 and TRBJ1-2; D is possibly TRBD1 (6 bases). The V gene's germline CDR1 is LNHDA and CDR2 SQIVND (reference sequence). The CDR3 has 14 residues. With 3 bases removed from V and 8 bases from J, the gap between germline ends came to 16 bases. This CDR3 reads CASSISGASRGYTF. CDR3 nucleotides: TGTGCCAGTAGTATCTCAGGGGCATCGAGAGGCTACACCTTC.

This chain connects TRBV18 to TRBJ1-4; 10 nucleotides align to TRBD1. This CDR3 comprises 15 residues. The germline CDR1 and CDR2 sequences are KGHSH and LQKENI. With 3 bases clipped from V and 7 bases from J, the junction kept 5 bases outside the gene matches. CDR3 protein: CASSPPGTGAEKLFF. The CDR3 nucleotides read TGTGCCAGCTCACCGCCCGGGACAGGGGCTGAAAAACTGTTTTTT.

The chain couples TRBV6-5 to TRBJ2-3; D is possibly TRBD1 (5 bases). Trimming took 0 bases from V and 2 from J, leaving 9 bases between them. This CDR3 spans 15 amino acids. Germline CDR1 and CDR2: MNHEY and SVGAGI. The CDR3 spells CASSYSGRVTDTQYF. The CDR3 bases are TGTGCCAGCAGTTACTCGGGCAGGGTCACAGATACGCAGTATTTT.

The chain has TRBV11-2 and TRBJ2-7; D perhaps matches TRBD1 (5 bases). The CDR3 runs 16 residues. V dropped 2 bases and J dropped 5 bases, with 19 bases sitting between them. Germline loops: CDR1 SGHAT, CDR2 FQNNGV. CDR3 in DNA: TGTGCCAGCAGCTTAATACGACGGGTCCAGGGAAACGAGCAGTACTTC. Amino acid sequence: CASSLIRRVQGNEQYF.